This T cell receptor (beta chain) came from a study of T cell clonotyping in hematopoietic cell transplantation (dated by TCRdb to about 2021). For the study in its entirety: The study collected 120 to 150 blood samples from some 35 consecutive transplant recipients and their related donors. Recruitment of patients was conducted between 2015 and 2017, and follow-up was continued until late 2020 or death. General conclusions and limits of the study: Recipient TCR diversity fell after transplant, with pathologically expanded clonotypes rising progressively from day 30 to day 180. The sample size was limited, and because cells were not sorted, the contributions of CD4 and CD8 repertoires could not be separated. Broader TCR repertoire diversity after transplant was predicted by Inverse Simpson Index values from donors and from recipients before transplant. Overlap with donor repertoires was found for only a small fraction of recipient repertoires, with over 95% found to appear de novo at the given depth.

Blood samples for TCR beta sequencing were given by related transplant donors. Nuclei Lysis Solution was used to extract genomic DNA from fresh or cryopreserved unfractionated peripheral blood mononuclear cells. From cysteine to phenylalanine, the CDR3 is 13 amino acids long. Only the CDR3 region is kept as DNA, spanning 39 bases read in frame from base 1. Between the V and J ends, shortened by 10 bases and 4 bases respectively, the junction contains 17 bases. Based on the germline V gene, the CDR1 and CDR2 sequences are MDHEN and SYDVKM. TCR beta CDR3 regions were amplified from genomic DNA with the immunoSEQ assay, a bias-controlled multiplex PCR using V- and J-specific primers. A second PCR step added a proprietary barcode and Illumina adapter sequences to the CDR3 amplicons. An Illumina MiSeq instrument was used for sequencing of the CDR3 libraries. The study's own analysis went as follows. Export and quality control were handled in immunoSEQ Analyzer 3.0, while downstream analyses relied on R Bioconductor and Immunarch. Only productive rearrangements in the normalized downsampled data set were used to calculate repertoire metrics. In the normalized cohort, a clonotype counted as pathologically expanded if the clonotype was larger than 5 templates. The Inverse Simpson Index was used to measure repertoire diversity. The non-normalized data set was used for CMV-specificity analyses so that all clonotypes could be captured. The table comes from immuneACCESS by way of TCRdb, which keeps in-frame sequences with V and J called. Part of the clones is missing from these tables; in studies checked, under half for an unresolved V gene and the rest for unknown reasons. The DNA was the basis for D and trimming; V, J and clone size are from that table. The sample table records fewer than 25,000 clones; around four fifths of these occur just once. In total, the top ten clones hold roughly 15% of the sample.

In regard to this clone: Its binding antigen is unknown. One base away there is no much larger clone; base qualities are not given.

Recombination joined TRBV28 with TRBJ2-7, and perhaps TRBD2 as D gene, on 5 matching bases. Sequencing input: peripheral blood mononuclear cells. The TCR was taken from a man aged 60 to 69 in good health. Some clones in this sample may be carry-over from other donors' samples. The nucleotides are TGTGCCACCCAACTTACTCGGGGTTACGAGCAGTACTTC. Its protein product is CATQLTRGYEQYF.